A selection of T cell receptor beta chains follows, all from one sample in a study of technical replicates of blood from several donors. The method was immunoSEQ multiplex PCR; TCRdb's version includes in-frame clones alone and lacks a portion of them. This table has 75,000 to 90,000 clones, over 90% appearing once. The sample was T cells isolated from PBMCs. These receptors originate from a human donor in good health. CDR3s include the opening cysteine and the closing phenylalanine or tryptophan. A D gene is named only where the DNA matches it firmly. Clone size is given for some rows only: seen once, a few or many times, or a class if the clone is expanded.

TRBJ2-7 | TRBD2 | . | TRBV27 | CASSSWLAGGPSHEQYF | TGTGCCAGCAGTTCATGGCTAGCGGGAGGGCCTTCTCACGAGCAGTACTTC
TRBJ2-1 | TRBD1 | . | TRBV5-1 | CASSLAGTGVNNEQFF | TGCGCCAGCAGCTTGGCCGGGACAGGGGTTAACAATGAGCAGTTCTTC
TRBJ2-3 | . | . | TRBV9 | CASSRNTDTQYF | TGTGCCAGCAGCCGTAACACAGATACGCAGTATTTT
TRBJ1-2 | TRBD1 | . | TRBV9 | CASSVGLQGLDGYTF | TGTGCCAGCAGCGTAGGACTACAGGGGTTGGATGGCTACACCTTC
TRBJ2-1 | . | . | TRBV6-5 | CASSYDTPSRGNEQFF | TGTGCCAGCAGTTATGACACCCCCTCGAGAGGGAATGAGCAGTTCTTC
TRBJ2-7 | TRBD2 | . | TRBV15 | CATSRDRSGLAGVVQYF | TGTGCCACCAGCAGAGATCGTTCGGGACTAGCGGGAGTTGTGCAGTACTTC
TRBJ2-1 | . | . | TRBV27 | CASSSPPERPYNEQFF | TGTGCCAGCAGCTCTCCACCGGAGAGACCCTACAATGAGCAGTTCTTC
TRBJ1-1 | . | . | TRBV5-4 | CASSFGSLAEAFF | TGTGCCAGCAGTTTTGGGAGCCTAGCTGAAGCTTTCTTT
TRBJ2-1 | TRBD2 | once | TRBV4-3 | CASSQGLAGGYNEQFF | TGCGCCAGCAGCCAAGGACTAGCGGGAGGGTACAATGAGCAGTTCTTC
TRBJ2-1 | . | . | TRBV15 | CATSRGDGSGSYNEQFF | TGTGCCACCAGCAGAGGAGACGGGAGTGGATCCTACAATGAGCAGTTCTTC
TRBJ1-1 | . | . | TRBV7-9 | CASSRYREMNTEAFF | TGTGCCAGCAGCCGTTACAGAGAAATGAACACTGAAGCTTTCTTT
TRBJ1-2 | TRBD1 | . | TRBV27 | CASSLSGQGTLYGYTF | TGTGCCAGCAGTTTATCGGGACAGGGGACCCTTTATGGCTACACCTTC
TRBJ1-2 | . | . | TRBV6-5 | CASSYRQGHGYTF | TGTGCCAGCAGTTACCGCCAGGGCCATGGCTACACCTTC
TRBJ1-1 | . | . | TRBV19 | CASLYSGNTEAFF | TGTGCCAGTTTATACAGTGGGAACACTGAAGCTTTCTTT
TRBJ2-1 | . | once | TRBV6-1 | CASSVHRGLGRGMGGEQFF | TGTGCCAGCAGTGTACATAGGGGCCTAGGTAGGGGTATGGGTGGTGAGCAGTTCTTC
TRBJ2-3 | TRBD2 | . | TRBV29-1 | CSASNRKLAGLYGTDTQYF | TGCAGCGCCTCTAACCGAAAACTAGCGGGACTTTACGGCACAGATACGCAGTATTTT
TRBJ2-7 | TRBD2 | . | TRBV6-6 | CASSYPAGEYSVEYF | TGTGCCAGCAGTTACCCAGCGGGAGAATATTCGGTTGAGTACTTC
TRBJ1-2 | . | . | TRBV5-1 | CASSLDREGYTF | TGCGCCAGCAGCTTGGACAGGGAAGGCTACACCTTC
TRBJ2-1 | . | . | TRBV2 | CAEGALFNEQFF | TGTGCCGAAGGGGCACTCTTCAATGAGCAGTTCTTC
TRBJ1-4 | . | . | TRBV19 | CASSISSGHFTTNEKLFF | TGTGCCAGTAGTATTTCGTCAGGACACTTTACAACTAATGAAAAACTGTTTTTT
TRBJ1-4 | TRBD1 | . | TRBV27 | CASSLGPGQGREKLFF | TGTGCCAGCAGTTTAGGCCCGGGACAGGGGCGGGAAAAACTGTTTTTT
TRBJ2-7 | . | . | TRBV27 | CASSISFSYEQYF | TGTGCCAGCAGTATTTCCTTCTCCTACGAGCAGTACTTC
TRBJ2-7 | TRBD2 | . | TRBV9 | CASSVAFGTRAASEQYF | TGTGCCAGCAGCGTAGCTTTCGGGACTAGAGCTGCGAGTGAGCAGTACTTC
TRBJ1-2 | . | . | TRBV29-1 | CSVADRTVYGYTF | TGCAGCGTTGCAGACCGGACAGTTTATGGCTACACCTTC
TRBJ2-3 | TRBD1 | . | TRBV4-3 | CASRQGRTDTQYF | TGCGCCAGCCGACAGGGCAGGACAGATACGCAGTATTTT
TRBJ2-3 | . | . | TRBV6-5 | CATFSGFTDTQYF | TGTGCCACTTTTAGCGGTTTCACAGATACGCAGTATTTT
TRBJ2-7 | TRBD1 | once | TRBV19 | CASSLGTAYEQYF | TGTGCCAGTAGTCTTGGGACAGCGTACGAGCAGTACTTC
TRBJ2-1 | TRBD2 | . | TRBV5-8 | CASSSGTSGFYNEQFF | TGTGCCAGCAGCTCCGGGACTAGCGGGTTTTACAATGAGCAGTTCTTC
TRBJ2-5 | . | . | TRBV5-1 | CASRTGLGQETQYF | TGCGCCAGCAGAACAGGGTTGGGCCAAGAGACCCAGTACTTC
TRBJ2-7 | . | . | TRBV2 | CASSESGNYEQYF | TGTGCCAGCAGTGAGTCCGGGAACTACGAGCAGTACTTC
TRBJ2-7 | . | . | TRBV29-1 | CSVLVRSYEQYF | TGCAGCGTTCTTGTCAGGTCCTACGAGCAGTACTTC
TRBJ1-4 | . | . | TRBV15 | CATSRGGGLGKLFF | TGTGCCACCAGCAGAGGCGGAGGGCTTGGGAAACTGTTTTTT
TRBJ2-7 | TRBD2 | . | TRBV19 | CASSRKLAGGYLEESYEQYF | TGTGCCAGTAGTAGAAAGCTAGCGGGAGGTTACCTTGAAGAATCCTACGAGCAGTACTTC
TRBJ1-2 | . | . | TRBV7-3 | CASSLEPGVGYTF | TGTGCCAGCAGCTTAGAACCAGGGGTCGGCTACACCTTC
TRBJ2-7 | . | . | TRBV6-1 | CASSARSLYEQYF | TGTGCCAGCAGTGCTAGGTCGCTCTACGAGCAGTACTTC
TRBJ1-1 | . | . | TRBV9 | CASSVGGILTEAFF | TGTGCCAGCAGCGTAGGAGGGATCCTAACTGAAGCTTTCTTT
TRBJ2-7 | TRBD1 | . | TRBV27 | CASSFRDSAYYEQYF | TGTGCCAGCAGTTTCCGGGACAGCGCATACTACGAGCAGTACTTC
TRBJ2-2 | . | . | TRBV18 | CASSQDLNTGELFF | TGTGCCAGCTCCCAGGACTTAAACACCGGGGAGCTGTTTTTT
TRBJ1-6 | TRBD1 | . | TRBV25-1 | CASSSRGQGGISPLHF | TGTGCCAGCAGTTCCCGAGGACAGGGTGGGATTTCACCCCTCCACTTT
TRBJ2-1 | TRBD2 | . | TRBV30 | CAWSVLAGYNEQFF | TGTGCCTGGAGTGTACTAGCGGGATACAATGAGCAGTTCTTC
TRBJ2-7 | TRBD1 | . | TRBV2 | CASSWGTGGYEQYF | TGTGCCAGCAGTTGGGGGACAGGGGGCTACGAGCAGTACTTC
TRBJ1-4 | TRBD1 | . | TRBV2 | CASKREDRGGEKLFF | TGTGCCAGCAAGAGGGAGGACAGGGGAGGGGAAAAACTGTTTTTT